A single sample is the source of the 27 T cell receptor beta chains below, sequenced in a study of post-analysis software for immune sequencing data. Study results and caveats: Controls showed lower frequencies than patients for 4 or 5 TRBV segments, and TRBV5-6, TRBV5-1 and TRBV20-1 were among these.

The TCR beta cDNA libraries carried unique molecular identifiers. One entry per CDR3 protein, called by TCRdb with MiXCR from the PCR reads. The sample records hundreds of thousands of distinct CDR3 sequences, approximately 30% being singletons. Their antigens remain unidentified. Sequences were obtained from blood. Receptor source: a girl aged 5-17 years with multiple sclerosis.

This sequence joins TRBV29-1 and TRBJ1-1; D is ambiguous. V gave up 7 bases and J gave up 5 bases, with 14 bases separating them. The germline CDR1 and CDR2 sequences are SQVTM and ANQGSEA. The CDR3 totals 12 residues. The CDR3 here is CSGRRLGTEAFF. CDR3 DNA sequence: TGCAGCGGCCGAAGGTTGGGGACTGAAGCTTTCTTT. Looking up the rest from reference TRBV29-1 and TRBJ1-1 gives the full variable domain: SAVISQKPSRDICQRGTSLTIQCQVDSQVTMMFWYRQQPGQSLTLIATANQGSEATYESGFVIDKFPISRPNLTFSTLTVSNMSPEDSSIYLCSGRRLGTEAFFGQGTRLTVV.

This clonotype was detected only a few times. The chain combines TRBV7-9 with TRBJ2-3; 14 bases match TRBD2. The trim removed 3 bases at V and 2 bases at J, leaving 4 bases unmatched. Germline lookup yields CDR1 SEHNR and CDR2 FQNEAQ (reference sequence). CDR3 length: 17 amino acids. The CDR3 here is CASSFETSGRVTDTQYF. The CDR3 bases are TGTGCCAGCAGCTTTGAGACTAGCGGGAGGGTCACAGATACGCAGTATTTT. The full variable domain, completed using reference TRBV7-9 and TRBJ2-3, is DTGVSQNPRHKITKRGQNVTFRCDPISEHNRLYWYRQTLGQGPEFLTYFQNEAQLEKSRLLSDRFSAERPKGSFSTLEIQRTEQGDSAMYLCASSFETSGRVTDTQYFGPGTRLTVL.

V usage is TRBV10-3 and J usage is TRBJ2-5; 12 positions agree with TRBD1. The DNA matches TRBJ2-7 better at its end, which makes the J call doubtful. The CDR3 extends over 16 amino acids. Per germline, CDR1 ENHRY and CDR2 SYGVKD. CDR3 bases: TGTGCCATCAGTGACCCGGGACAGGGGGCTGGGGGCGAGCAGTACTTC. It specifies CAISDPGQGAGGEQYF.

The V and J genes are TRBV14 and TRBJ2-7; 7 positions match TRBD1. V lost 2 bases to trimming and J lost 2 bases; unmatched junction nucleotides: 6. Germline V gene lookup returns CDR1 SGHDN and CDR2 FVKESK. CDR3 length equals 15 residues. The CDR3 DNA is TGTGCCAGCAGCCAACTCACCGGGACAGCCTACGAGCAGTACTTC. As protein: CASSQLTGTAYEQYF.

This clonotype came up many times. The V call is TRBV12-3 or TRBV12-4, the J call TRBJ2-3; 7 bases fit TRBD1. V dropped 3 bases and J dropped 13; count of bases not matched to a gene: 4. The CDR3 sequence is 11 residues long. The chain's CDR3 is CASSFRDREYF. The CDR3 region has the DNA TGTGCCAGCAGTTTCCGCGACAGGGAGTATTTT.

This clonotype was observed a single time. The rearrangement links TRBV7-2 to TRBJ2-5, with D perhaps being TRBD1 or TRBD2 (6 bases each). V dropped 1 base and J dropped 1 base, with 22 bases sitting between them. Germline-derived CDR1 and CDR2 are SGHTA and FQGNSA. The CDR3 has 19 amino acids. Here the CDR3 reads CASSLELIDWGASQETQYF. CDR3 nucleotide sequence: TGTGCCAGCAGCTTAGAACTTATCGACTGGGGGGCCTCCCAAGAGACCCAGTACTTC.

V usage is TRBV12-3 or TRBV12-4 and J usage is TRBJ2-1, with D possibly TRBD2 on 7 matching bases. This CDR3 contains 15 residues. V lost 3 bases, J lost 6 bases, and 15 bases lay in between. CDR3 region: CASSFYGGGANEQFF. Here the CDR3 DNA reads TGTGCCAGCAGTTTTTATGGGGGGGGGGCCAATGAGCAGTTCTTC.

This clonotype was picked up a small number of times. The V gene is TRBV7-2, the J gene TRBJ2-4, with 7 positions matching TRBD2. After removal of 5 bases from V and 2 bases from J, the junction contained 9 bases not matched to a gene. The CDR3 contains 16 residues. Germline CDR1 and CDR2: SGHTA and FQGNSA. For the CDR3, the DNA is TGTGCCAGCAGCGCCGGACTAGGGGCATCCAAAAACATTCAGTACTTC. This gives the protein CASSAGLGASKNIQYF.

This sequence joins TRBV5-6 and TRBJ2-1; the D gene is possibly TRBD2 (6 bases). Trimming stripped 0 bases from V and 8 bases from J, with 18 bases between. The CDR3 runs 16 residues. Germline values: CDR1 SGHDT, CDR2 YYEEEE. CDR3 amino acids: CASSLDTGEVGDEQFF. The CDR3 nucleotides are TGTGCCAGCAGCTTGGACACGGGAGAGGTAGGCGATGAGCAGTTCTTC.

The chain couples TRBV10-3 to TRBJ1-5, with D tentatively TRBD1 (5 bases). Germline V lookup: CDR1 ENHRY, CDR2 SYGVKD. This CDR3 contains 13 residues. Trimming removed 8 bases at V and 1 base at J, with 9 bases between. The CDR3 nucleotides read TGTGCCATCGGGGCTTGGAGCAATCAGCCCCAGCATTTT. Translation: CAIGAWSNQPQHF.

This clonotype came up once. The V and J genes are TRBV7-8 and TRBJ1-4, with D possibly being TRBD1 (5 bases). CDR1 is SGHVS, CDR2 FQNEAQ, per germline. Trimming cost V 5 bases and J 3 bases, with 25 bases left between them. The CDR3 sequence is 19 residues long. CDR3 region: CASSPRRALSGIPNEKLFF. Here the CDR3 DNA reads TGTGCCAGCAGCCCGCGAAGGGCCCTATCAGGGATTCCTAATGAAAAACTGTTTTTT. Based on the CDR3 plus reference TRBV7-8 and TRBJ1-4, the full variable domain is GAGVSQSPRYKVAKRGQDVALRCDPISGHVSLFWYQQALGQGPEFLTYFQNEAQLDKSGLPSDRFFAERPEGSVSTLKIQRTQQEDSAVYLCASSPRRALSGIPNEKLFFGSGTQLSVL.

This clonotype showed up just a few times. The chain recombines TRBV12-3 or TRBV12-4 with TRBJ2-4; a possible D gene is TRBD2 (7 bases). The V and J ends lost 8 bases and 7 bases respectively, with 24 bases between them. This CDR3 is 16 amino acids long. For the CDR3, the DNA is TGTGCCAGCGTCGGGGGGCGCCCAGGTCCCGAGAACATTCAGTACTTC. It encodes CASVGGRPGPENIQYF.

This clonotype has only a few counts. The chain combines TRBV5-6 with TRBJ2-7, with 7 bases that match TRBD1. Looked up from germline, CDR1 is SGHDT and CDR2 is YYEEEE. The junction had 13 bases not matched to a gene; V was cut back by 3 bases and J by 7 bases. CDR3 length: 15 amino acids. CDR3 nucleotides: TGTGCCAGCAGCTCGACAGGGTTCCCCCCGGGTGAGCAGTACTTC. Protein product: CASSSTGFPPGEQYF.

The V gene is TRBV7-2, the J gene TRBJ2-1; D is ambiguous. The CDR3 is made up of 13 amino acids. The V and J ends lost 4 bases and 7 bases respectively, with 11 bases between them. Germline V gene lookup returns CDR1 SGHTA and CDR2 FQGNSA. The CDR3 spells CASSSEFWNEQFF. Here the CDR3 DNA reads TGTGCCAGCAGCTCAGAGTTCTGGAATGAGCAGTTCTTC.

This clonotype has a handful of counts. This rearrangement joins TRBV6-6 to TRBJ1-2; tentative D call: TRBD1 (5 bases). There are 14 residues in the CDR3. In germline, CDR1 is MNHNY, CDR2 SVGAGI (reference sequence). The V and J ends lost 5 bases and 7 bases respectively, with 17 bases between them. The CDR3: CASSHQSGLIGYTF. The CDR3 coding sequence is TGTGCCAGCAGTCACCAATCAGGGCTTATTGGCTACACCTTC.

The chain links TRBV5-1 to TRBJ1-2; 9 nucleotides align to TRBD1. Germline assignment: CDR1 SGHRS and CDR2 YFSETQ. Germline trimming cut 4 bases from V and 6 bases from J; bases unmatched to any gene: 10. The CDR3 length is 15 residues. The CDR3 DNA sequence: TGCGCCAGCAGCCGTTGGACAGGGGAAGGGAATGGCTACACCTTC. Translated, it gives CASSRWTGEGNGYTF.

This clonotype was recorded at least ten times. This chain connects TRBV5-5 to TRBJ2-7, with 9 bases matching TRBD2. Germline V CDR1 and CDR2: SGHKS, YYEKEE (reference sequence). The CDR3 has 15 amino acids. The junction had 2 bases not matched to a gene; V was cut back by 0 bases and J by 1 base. As DNA, the CDR3 is TGTGCCAGCAGCTTGGTAGCGGGAGTGTCCTACGAGCAGTACTTC. Its protein is CASSLVAGVSYEQYF.

The V call is TRBV20-1, the J call TRBJ1-4; 8 positions agree with TRBD1. The CDR3 has 19 residues. V trimming: 0 bases; J trimming: 3 bases; junction bases outside the gene matches: 15. Per the germline V gene, CDR1 is DFQATT and CDR2 is SNEGSKA (reference sequence). DNA of the CDR3: TGCAGTGCTAGAGATCTGGACAGGGCAATAATGGGGGCTAATGAAAAACTGTTTTTT. Protein product: CSARDLDRAIMGANEKLFF.

This clonotype was found a few times. The chain recombines TRBV12-3 or TRBV12-4 with TRBJ2-7, with D maybe TRBD2 (5 bases). V lost 6 bases to trimming and J lost 6 bases, with 18 bases between them. The CDR3 totals 14 residues. The CDR3 protein is CASSSPWAGREQYF. CDR3 nucleotides: TGTGCCAGCAGCTCCCCCTGGGCGGGCCGCGAGCAGTACTTC.

This chain uses TRBV20-1 with TRBJ2-7; tentative D call: TRBD2 (5 bases). Germline CDR1 DFQATT, CDR2 SNEGSKA (reference sequence). CDR3 size: 14 residues. The V gene lost 3 bases and the J gene lost 1 base, with 13 bases spanning the gap. In nucleotides, the CDR3 is TGCAGTGCTAGGCCTGGGAGCCCTTCCTACGAGCAGTACTTC. This sequence encodes CSARPGSPSYEQYF.

This clonotype has more than one count but fewer than ten. The V gene is TRBV12-3 or TRBV12-4, the J gene TRBJ1-2; unclear D gene. Trimming removed 11 bases at V and 0 bases at J, with 25 bases between. The CDR3 is 17 amino acids. The CDR3 here is CALFLRARTAPNYGYTF. The CDR3 DNA follows: TGTGCCCTCTTTTTGAGGGCCCGGACGGCTCCTAACTATGGCTACACCTTC.

The chain joins TRBV12-3 or TRBV12-4 to TRBJ1-1; possible D gene TRBD1, 6 bases. V was shortened by 7 bases and J by 6 bases, with 9 bases between the two germline ends. This CDR3 has 11 amino acids. The CDR3 region has the DNA TGTGCCAGCAAAGGGGGTGCTGAAGCTTTCTTT. It specifies CASKGGAEAFF.

The chain joins TRBV20-1 to TRBJ1-5, with D uncertain. This CDR3 has 14 amino acids. Germline CDR1 is DFQATT and CDR2 is SNEGSKA (reference sequence). V was cut by 0 bases and J by 7 bases, with 13 bases left in between. The CDR3 sequence: CSARDFDPLQPQHF. Written as DNA, the CDR3 is TGCAGTGCTAGAGATTTTGACCCCTTACAGCCCCAGCATTTT.

This clonotype was seen a handful of times. This rearrangement joins TRBV3-1 to TRBJ2-5, with 9 bases fitting TRBD2. CDR3 length equals 14 residues. Germline V gives CDR1 LGHDT, CDR2 YNNKEL (reference sequence). Trimming at V came to 9 bases and at J to 4 bases, leaving 9 bases not matched to a gene. The CDR3 bases are TGTGCCAGGCGGGCTAGCGGGGCGGGAGAGACCCAGTACTTC. It codes for CARRASGAGETQYF.

This sequence joins TRBV11-3 and TRBJ2-1; 10 nucleotides line up with TRBD2. Germline V CDR1 and CDR2: SGHNT, YENEEA. V shed 7 bases, J shed 4 bases, and the junction held 7 bases outside the gene matches. This CDR3 has 15 amino acids. The CDR3 here is CASTASGRVYNEQFF. Here the CDR3 DNA reads TGTGCCAGCACCGCTAGCGGGAGAGTATACAATGAGCAGTTCTTC.

The chain joins TRBV6-6 to TRBJ2-5, with D perhaps TRBD1 (6 bases). Germline CDR1 MNHNY, CDR2 SVGAGI (reference sequence). This CDR3 region has 13 residues. V shed 6 bases and J shed 4 bases, with 12 bases lying between them. In DNA form, the CDR3 reads TGTGCCAGCAGGCCGGGACACCCAGAGACCCAGTACTTC. Its protein product is CASRPGHPETQYF.

V and J are TRBV20-1 and TRBJ2-5, with D possibly being TRBD1 (5 bases). Near its end, the DNA agrees better with TRBJ2-7, so the J call may be wrong. Per the germline V gene, CDR1 is DFQATT and CDR2 is SNEGSKA (reference sequence). The CDR3 is 12 amino acids. This chain's CDR3 is CRAPQGECEQYF. CDR3 DNA sequence: TGCAGGGCTCCGCAAGGGGAATGCGAGCAGTACTTC.